Each of the 22 T cell receptor beta chains below was sequenced from the same sample in a study of T cells in Graves' hyperthyroidism and ophthalmopathy. The source material, RNA transcripts, was used to amplify TCR beta CDR3 regions. A set of HTBI primers served as the primers for a first-round RT-PCR of the TCR CDR3. From the multiplex PCR reads, TCRdb called clonotypes with MiXCR, one entry per CDR3 protein. This table holds 450,000 to 500,000 distinct CDR3 sequences, about 20% found once. Sequencing input: blood. The receptors were sampled from a woman aged 70-85 years with Graves' ophthalmopathy.

This clonotype was detected a few times. The gene calls are TRBV10-3 and TRBJ1-5; no clear D gene. Per the germline V gene, CDR1 is ENHRY and CDR2 is SYGVKD. This CDR3 contains 13 residues. V was shortened by 5 bases and J by 5 bases, with 10 bases between the two germline ends. This chain's CDR3 is CAISTKEDQPQHF. Here the CDR3 DNA reads TGTGCCATCAGTACAAAGGAAGATCAGCCCCAGCATTTT.

This clonotype was seen many times. This chain connects TRBV20-1 to TRBJ2-7; D possibly corresponds to TRBD2 (6 bases). V was cut by 6 bases and J by 4 bases, with 19 bases left in between. Germline CDR1 and CDR2: DFQATT and SNEGSKA (reference sequence). The CDR3 spans 14 residues. CDR3 bases: TGCAGTGCCGCAGACGGGGGTTCCGTTTACGAGCAGTACTTC. Residues: CSAADGGSVYEQYF.

This clonotype was recorded at least ten times. The V gene is TRBV14, the J gene TRBJ2-7, with 9 bases identical to TRBD2. CDR1 and CDR2 from the germline V gene are SGHDN and FVKESK. The CDR3 runs 15 residues. V was pared by 1 base and J by 7 bases, with 8 bases of the junction left unmatched. The CDR3: CASSQAAGGTSEQYF. For the CDR3, the DNA is TGTGCCAGCAGCCAAGCAGCGGGAGGCACCTCTGAGCAGTACTTC.

This clonotype was found many times. The chain recombines TRBV2 with TRBJ2-3; 13 positions match TRBD2. From germline, CDR1 is SNHLY and CDR2 FYNNEI. Germline trimming cut 6 bases from V and 4 bases from J; bases unmatched to any gene: 4. This CDR3 has 15 residues. CDR3 sequence: CASRRTSGRPDTQYF. The CDR3 nucleotides are TGTGCCAGCAGACGGACTAGCGGGAGACCAGATACGCAGTATTTT. Filled out from reference TRBV2 and TRBJ2-3, the complete variable domain reads EPEVTQTPSHQVTQMGQEVILRCVPISNHLYFYWYRQILGQKVEFLVSFYNNEISEKSEIFDDQFSVERPDGSNFTLKIRSTKLEDSAMYFCASRRTSGRPDTQYFGPGTRLTVL.

This clonotype occurred a few times. The V call is TRBV19, the J call TRBJ2-1; TRBD2 agrees at 15 bases. J gave up 10 bases and V 8 bases, and 9 bases lay outside the gene matches. The germline V gene encodes CDR1 LNHDA and CDR2 SQIVND (reference sequence). The CDR3 extends over 15 amino acids. Written as DNA, the CDR3 is TGTGCCAGTCATTCTGGACTAGCGGGAGGGAGGGAGCAGTTCTTC. Its protein product is CASHSGLAGGREQFF.

This clonotype was observed a handful of times. The V call is TRBV3-1, the J call TRBJ2-2, with 9 bases that match TRBD2. Germline V gene lookup returns CDR1 LGHDT and CDR2 YNNKEL (reference sequence). V was clipped by 1 base and J by 3 bases; unmatched bases: 6. This CDR3 has 17 residues. The CDR3, as DNA: TGTGCCAGCAGCCAAGCTTCTAGCGGGACGTACACCGGGGAGCTGTTTTTT. Encoded protein: CASSQASSGTYTGELFF. The full variable domain, rest sourced from reference TRBV3-1 and TRBJ2-2, is DTAVSQTPKYLVTQMGNDKSIKCEQNLGHDTMYWYKQDSKKFLKIMFSYNNKELIINETVPNRFSPKSPDKAHLNLHINSLELGDSAVYFCASSQASSGTYTGELFFGEGSRLTVL.

This clonotype was seen repeatedly, ten times or more. This chain connects TRBV6-1 to TRBJ2-2; 14 bases fit TRBD2. The ends lost 8 bases at V and 4 bases at J; junction bases unmatched: 9. CDR3 length: 17 amino acids. Looked up from germline, CDR1 is MNHNS and CDR2 is SASEGT. CDR3 nucleotides: TGTGCCAGCTTTAGACTAGCGGGAGGGCCGTTCACCGGGGAGCTGTTTTTT. Its protein product is CASFRLAGGPFTGELFF.

This clonotype was seen a few times. The chain links TRBV5-5 to TRBJ1-1; D is unclear. CDR3 length equals 17 residues. V lost 0 bases, J lost 5 bases, and 20 bases lay in between. Germline CDR1 is SGHKS and CDR2 is YYEKEE (reference sequence). Here the CDR3 reads CASSLAPRQVIRTEAFF. In DNA, the CDR3 is TGTGCCAGCAGCTTGGCCCCACGACAAGTTATTAGAACTGAAGCTTTCTTT.

This clonotype was seen at least ten times. The V gene is TRBV3-1, the J gene TRBJ2-7; D uncertain. V lost 1 base and J 5 bases, leaving 12 bases between the germline ends. Germline CDR1 is LGHDT and CDR2 is YNNKEL (reference sequence). CDR3 length equals 14 residues. CDR3 sequence reads: CASSQAGPGDEQYF. In DNA form, the CDR3 reads TGTGCCAGCAGCCAAGCCGGGCCGGGCGACGAGCAGTACTTC.

V and J are TRBV6-1 and TRBJ1-1; possibly TRBD1 for D (5 bases). Germline V gene data show CDR1 as MNHNS and CDR2 as SASEGT. The CDR3 spans 17 residues. Trimming stripped 0 bases from V and 6 bases from J, with 20 bases between. Here the CDR3 DNA reads TGTGCCAGCAGTGAAGCAACGGTAACAGGCCTAAAGTCTGAAGCTTTCTTT. Encoded protein: CASSEATVTGLKSEAFF.

The chain combines TRBV30 with TRBJ1-6, with D uncertain. Trimming shortened V by 0 bases and J by 12 bases, and 15 bases separated the two germline ends. Germline CDR1 is GTSNPN and CDR2 is SVGIG (reference sequence). The CDR3 extends over 14 amino acids. CDR3 loop: CAWSVGRPKEPLHF. The CDR3 nucleotides are TGTGCCTGGAGTGTAGGGCGGCCGAAGGAACCCCTCCACTTT. Based on the CDR3 plus reference TRBV30 and TRBJ1-6, the full variable domain is SQTIHQWPATLVQPVGSPLSLECTVEGTSNPNLYWYRQAAGRGLQLLFYSVGIGQISSEVPQNLSASRPQDRQFILSSKKLLLSDSGFYLCAWSVGRPKEPLHFGNGTRLTVT.

This clonotype was found a few times. The gene calls are TRBV5-1 and TRBJ1-1; D is perhaps TRBD1 (6 bases). The CDR3 is made up of 15 amino acids. The germline V gene has CDR1 SGHRS and CDR2 YFSETQ. V lost 6 bases and J 1 base, leaving 16 bases between the germline ends. The CDR3, as DNA: TGCGCCAGCAAAAAAAGGAGACAGGAGAACACTGAAGCTTTCTTT. It yields the protein CASKKRRQENTEAFF. Full variable domain (outside the CDR3, taken from reference TRBV5-1 and TRBJ1-1): KAGVTQTPRYLIKTRGQQVTLSCSPISGHRSVSWYQQTPGQGLQFLFEYFSETQRNKGNFPGRFSGRQFSNSRSEMNVSTLELGDSALYLCASKKRRQENTEAFFGQGTRLTVV.

This clonotype came up a few times. The chain links TRBV28 to TRBJ1-1, with unresolved D. There are 14 residues in the CDR3. CDR1 and CDR2 (germline): MDHEN, SYDVKM. Trimming removed 5 bases from V and 3 bases from J, with 13 bases in between. Written as DNA, the CDR3 is TGTGCCAGCAGTACGGGGATTTGGTACACTGAAGCTTTCTTT. Encoded protein: CASSTGIWYTEAFF.

The table lists this clonotype with a few counts. The V and J genes are TRBV5-1 and TRBJ2-1; D is possibly TRBD2 (6 bases). CDR3 length: 13 amino acids. Germline CDR1 SGHRS, CDR2 YFSETQ. V lost 3 bases to trimming and J lost 6 bases, with 10 bases between them. The CDR3 nucleotides read TGCGCCAGCAGCTGGAGGGGAGGCAATGAGCAGTTCTTC. Its protein product is CASSWRGGNEQFF.

This clonotype has just a few counts. The chain couples TRBV20-1 to TRBJ2-4; 9 positions match TRBD1. V was clipped by 5 bases and J by 7 bases; unmatched bases: 9. The CDR3 totals 14 residues. CDR1 and CDR2 from the germline V gene are DFQATT and SNEGSKA (reference sequence). The CDR3 sequence: CSAEEQGAENIQYF. The CDR3 nucleotides are TGCAGTGCTGAAGAACAGGGGGCAGAGAACATTCAGTACTTC.

This clonotype was detected ten times or more. The chain couples TRBV11-2 to TRBJ2-7; D gene unclear. This CDR3 comprises 12 residues. CDR1 and CDR2 (germline): SGHAT, FQNNGV. V was trimmed by 11 bases and J by 6 bases, leaving 17 bases between them. The CDR3 region has the DNA TGTGCCCCGCACCAGCTTGCTTCCGAGCAGTACTTC. This sequence encodes CAPHQLASEQYF.

This clonotype occurred a few times. This chain uses TRBV7-2 with TRBJ2-1, with D unresolved. CDR3 length: 14 amino acids. V shed 5 bases and J shed 8 bases, with 16 bases lying between them. Germline loops: CDR1 SGHTA, CDR2 FQGNSA. The CDR3 DNA reads as TGTGCCAGCAGCCTGACCCCTTACTTGGATGAGCAGTTCTTC. As protein: CASSLTPYLDEQFF.

The sample holds a few counts of this clonotype. This may be a read error: a much more frequent sequence differs by one nucleotide. CDR3 in DNA: TGTGCCAGCAGAACGGACAGCTATCCCAAGACCCAGTACTTC. Translated: CASRTDSYPKTQYF. The chain has TRBV28 and TRBJ2-5; perhaps TRBD1 as D (6 bases). V shed 6 bases and J shed 6 bases, with 17 bases lying between them. Germline V CDR1 and CDR2: MDHEN, SYDVKM. CDR3 length equals 14 residues. The variable domain in full, with the rest retrieved from reference TRBV28 and TRBJ2-5, is DVKVTQSSRYLVKRTGEKVFLECVQDMDHENMFWYRQDPGLGLRLIYFSYDVKMKEKGDIPEGYSVSREKKERFSLILESASTNQTSMYLCASRTDSYPKTQYFGPGTRLLVL.

At least ten counts were recorded for this clonotype. The V and J genes are TRBV28 and TRBJ2-7; 12 bases are shared with TRBD2. This CDR3 contains 13 residues. Germline lookup yields CDR1 MDHEN and CDR2 SYDVKM. J lost 5 bases, V lost 6 bases, and 2 bases had no gene match. CDR3 in DNA: TGTGCCAGCAGACGACTAGCGGGAGACGAGCAGTACTTC. This codes for CASRRLAGDEQYF.

The sample holds a few counts of this clonotype. This chain connects TRBV19 to TRBJ1-2; D not resolved. The CDR3 runs to 15 residues. V dropped 1 base and J dropped 2 bases, with 11 bases sitting between them. From germline, CDR1 is LNHDA and CDR2 SQIVND (reference sequence). The CDR3 sequence: CASSIGGNFNYGYTF. As DNA, the CDR3 is TGTGCCAGTAGTATAGGAGGGAACTTCAACTATGGCTACACCTTC.

The chain recombines TRBV19 with TRBJ2-1; D is uncertain. Trimming left V 9 bases short and J 5 bases short, with 14 bases between. Germline V gives CDR1 LNHDA, CDR2 SQIVND (reference sequence). The CDR3 is made up of 13 amino acids. CDR3 nucleotide sequence: TGTGCCAGCCTTGCGACACGAAACAATGAGCAGTTCTTC. The encoded protein is CASLATRNNEQFF.

V is TRBV29-1 and J is TRBJ2-7; D may correspond to TRBD1 or TRBD2 (5 bases each). The CDR3 is 13 residues long. Germline CDR1 SQVTM, CDR2 ANQGSEA. Trimming removed 7 bases at V and 0 bases at J, with 13 bases between. CDR3 in DNA: TGCAGCGCCCTTGGGACGAACTCCTACGAGCAGTACTTC. Translated, it gives CSALGTNSYEQYF.